This TCR beta chain was captured by sequencing in a study of T cell repertoires in cytomegalovirus infection. In TCRdb, the reads were re-called with MiXCR into one record per CDR3 protein. The table has a few hundred thousand distinct CDR3 sequences, approximately 40% seen once. A note on this clonotype: Its antigen is as yet unknown.

Germline V gene lookup returns CDR1 SGHVS and CDR2 FNYEAQ. The CDR3 has 13 amino acids. V lost 5 bases, J lost 5 bases, and 10 bases lay in between. The sequence came from a human donor in good health (CMV status not recorded). Some clones in this sample may be carry-over from other donors' samples. The genes are TRBV7-6 and TRBJ1-5; D is undetermined. This specimen was cultured PBMCs, taken from culture after CMV antigen stimulation. This chain's CDR3 is CASSPRQDQPQHF. CDR3 bases: TGTGCCAGCAGCCCCCGACAAGATCAGCCCCAGCATTTT.